The TCR beta chain under discussion was sequenced for a study of T cells in Graves' hyperthyroidism and ophthalmopathy. In its sample, this clonotype was seen a few times. RNA transcripts yielded amplified TCR beta CDR3 regions. First-round RT-PCR of the TCR CDR3 relied on the HTBI primer set. MiXCR, run by TCRdb on the multiplex PCR reads, gives a single entry per CDR3 protein. The profile shows about 560,000 distinct CDR3 sequences, around 42% of them singletons. Germline loops: CDR1 SGHAT, CDR2 FQNNGV. CDR3 length equals 17 residues. Trimming cost V 1 base and J 5 bases, with 20 bases left between them.

The chain links TRBV11-2 to TRBJ2-5; D is perhaps TRBD1 or TRBD2 (5 bases each). The receptor comes from a young woman with Graves' hyperthyroidism. Sequencing used peripheral blood or thyroid tissue (not recorded which). The CDR3 region is CASSLVGTPQSRETQYF. In DNA form, the CDR3 reads TGTGCCAGCAGCTTAGTTGGGACCCCCCAATCTCGGGAGACCCAGTACTTC.